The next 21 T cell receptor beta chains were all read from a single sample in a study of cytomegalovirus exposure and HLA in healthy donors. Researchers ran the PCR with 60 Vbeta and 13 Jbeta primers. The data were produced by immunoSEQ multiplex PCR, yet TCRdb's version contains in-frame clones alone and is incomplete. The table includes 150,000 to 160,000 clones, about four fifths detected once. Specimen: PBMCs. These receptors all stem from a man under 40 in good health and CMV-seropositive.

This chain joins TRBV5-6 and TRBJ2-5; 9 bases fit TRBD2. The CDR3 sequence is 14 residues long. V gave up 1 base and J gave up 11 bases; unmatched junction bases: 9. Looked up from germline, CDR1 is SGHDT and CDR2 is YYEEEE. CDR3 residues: CASSLIAGVGEQYF. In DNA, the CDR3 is TGTGCCAGCAGCTTGATAGCGGGAGTGGGTGAGCAGTACTTC.

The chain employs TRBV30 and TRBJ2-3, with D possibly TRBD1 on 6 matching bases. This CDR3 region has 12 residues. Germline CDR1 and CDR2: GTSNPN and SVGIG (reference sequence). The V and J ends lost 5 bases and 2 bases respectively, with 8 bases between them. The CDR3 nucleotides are TGTGCCTGGGGGGACAACACAGATACGCAGTATTTT. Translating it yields CAWGDNTDTQYF.

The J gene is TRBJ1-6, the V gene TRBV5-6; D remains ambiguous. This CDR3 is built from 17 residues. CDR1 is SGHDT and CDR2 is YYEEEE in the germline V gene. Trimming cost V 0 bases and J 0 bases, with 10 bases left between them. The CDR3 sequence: CASSLDFGSSYNSPLHF. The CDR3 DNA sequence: TGTGCCAGCAGCTTGGATTTTGGGAGCTCCTATAATTCACCCCTCCACTTT.

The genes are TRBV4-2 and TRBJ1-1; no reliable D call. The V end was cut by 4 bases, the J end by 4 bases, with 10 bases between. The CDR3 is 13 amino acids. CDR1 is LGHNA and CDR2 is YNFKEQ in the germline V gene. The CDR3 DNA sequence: TGTGCCAGCAGCCTACTAGAGAGCACTGAAGCTTTCTTT. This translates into CASSLLESTEAFF.

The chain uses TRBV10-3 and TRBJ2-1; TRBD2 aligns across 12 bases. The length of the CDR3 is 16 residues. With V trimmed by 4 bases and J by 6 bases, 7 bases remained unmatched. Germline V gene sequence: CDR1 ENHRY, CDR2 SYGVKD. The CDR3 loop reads CAISAAQLAGGNEQFF. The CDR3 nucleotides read TGTGCCATCAGTGCCGCTCAACTAGCGGGAGGCAATGAGCAGTTCTTC.

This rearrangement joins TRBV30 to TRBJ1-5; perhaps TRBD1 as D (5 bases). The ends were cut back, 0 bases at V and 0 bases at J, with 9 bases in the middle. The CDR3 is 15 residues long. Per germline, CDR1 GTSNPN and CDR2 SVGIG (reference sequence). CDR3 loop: CAWSVPTASNQPQHF. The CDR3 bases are TGTGCCTGGAGTGTACCGACAGCTAGCAATCAGCCCCAGCATTTT. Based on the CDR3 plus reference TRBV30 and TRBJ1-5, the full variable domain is SQTIHQWPATLVQPVGSPLSLECTVEGTSNPNLYWYRQAAGRGLQLLFYSVGIGQISSEVPQNLSASRPQDRQFILSSKKLLLSDSGFYLCAWSVPTASNQPQHFGDGTRLSIL.

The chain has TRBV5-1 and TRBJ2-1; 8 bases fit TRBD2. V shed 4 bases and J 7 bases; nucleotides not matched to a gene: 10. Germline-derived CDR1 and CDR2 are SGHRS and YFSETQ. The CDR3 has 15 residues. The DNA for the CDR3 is TGCGCCAGCAGCCCCGGGGGGGCCGGGCGGAATGAGCAGTTCTTC. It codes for CASSPGGAGRNEQFF.

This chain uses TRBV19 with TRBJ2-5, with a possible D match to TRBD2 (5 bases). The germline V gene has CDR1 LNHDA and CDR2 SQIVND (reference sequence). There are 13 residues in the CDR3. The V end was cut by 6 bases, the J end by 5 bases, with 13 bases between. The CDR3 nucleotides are TGTGCCAGTAGCCCGGGGATTGACGAGACCCAGTACTTC. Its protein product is CASSPGIDETQYF.

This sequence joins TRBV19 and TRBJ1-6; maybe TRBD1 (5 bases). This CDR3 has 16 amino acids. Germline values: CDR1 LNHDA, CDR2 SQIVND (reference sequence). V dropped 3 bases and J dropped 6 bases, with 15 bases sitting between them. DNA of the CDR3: TGTGCCAGTAGTATGGGGAGGGGCCGAATTAATTCACCCCTCCACTTT. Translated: CASSMGRGRINSPLHF.

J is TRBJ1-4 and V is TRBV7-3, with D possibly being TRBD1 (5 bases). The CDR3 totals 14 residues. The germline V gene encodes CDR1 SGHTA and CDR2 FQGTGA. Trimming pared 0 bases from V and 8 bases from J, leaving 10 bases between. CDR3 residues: CASSLTGRLEKLFF. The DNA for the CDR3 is TGTGCCAGCAGCTTAACGGGGCGGCTCGAAAAACTGTTTTTT.

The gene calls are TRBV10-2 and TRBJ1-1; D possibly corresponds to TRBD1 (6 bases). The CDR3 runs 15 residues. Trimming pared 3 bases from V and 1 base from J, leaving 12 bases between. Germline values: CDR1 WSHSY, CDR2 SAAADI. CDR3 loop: CASSDGGGQNTEAFF. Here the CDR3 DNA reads TGCGCCAGCAGTGACGGGGGGGGACAGAACACTGAAGCTTTCTTT.

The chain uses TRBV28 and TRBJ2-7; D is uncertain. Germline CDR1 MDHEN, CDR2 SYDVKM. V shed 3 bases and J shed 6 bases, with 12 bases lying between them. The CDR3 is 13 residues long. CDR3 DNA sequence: TGTGCCAGCAGTTTGCGCCGAATCGGCGAGCAGTACTTC. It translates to CASSLRRIGEQYF. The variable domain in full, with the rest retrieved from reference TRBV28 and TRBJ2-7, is DVKVTQSSRYLVKRTGEKVFLECVQDMDHENMFWYRQDPGLGLRLIYFSYDVKMKEKGDIPEGYSVSREKKERFSLILESASTNQTSMYLCASSLRRIGEQYFGPGTRLTVT.

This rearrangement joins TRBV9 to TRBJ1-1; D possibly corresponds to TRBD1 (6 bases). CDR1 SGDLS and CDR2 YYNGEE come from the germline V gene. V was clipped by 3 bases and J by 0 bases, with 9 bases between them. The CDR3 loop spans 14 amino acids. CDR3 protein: CASSAGVMNTEAFF. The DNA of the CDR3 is TGTGCCAGCAGCGCAGGGGTCATGAACACTGAAGCTTTCTTT.

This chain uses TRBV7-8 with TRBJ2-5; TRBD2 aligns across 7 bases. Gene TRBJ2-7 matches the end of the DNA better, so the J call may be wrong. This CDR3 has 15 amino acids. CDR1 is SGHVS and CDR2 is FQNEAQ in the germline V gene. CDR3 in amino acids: CASSLTIGGSYEQYF. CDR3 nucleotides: TGTGCCAGCAGCCTCACTATCGGGGGGAGCTACGAGCAGTACTTC.

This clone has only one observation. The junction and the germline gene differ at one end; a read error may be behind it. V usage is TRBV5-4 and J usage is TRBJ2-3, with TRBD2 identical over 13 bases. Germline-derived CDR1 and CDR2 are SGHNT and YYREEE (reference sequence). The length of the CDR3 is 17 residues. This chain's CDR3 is CASSTHWTSGSIDTQYF. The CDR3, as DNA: TGTGCCAGCAGCACCCACTGGACTAGCGGGAGCATAGATACGCAGTATTTT.

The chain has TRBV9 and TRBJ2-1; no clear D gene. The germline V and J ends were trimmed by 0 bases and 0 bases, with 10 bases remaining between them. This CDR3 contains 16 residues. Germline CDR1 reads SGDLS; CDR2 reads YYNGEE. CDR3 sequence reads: CASSVAGRASYNEQFF. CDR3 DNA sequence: TGTGCCAGCAGCGTAGCGGGTAGAGCCTCCTACAATGAGCAGTTCTTC.

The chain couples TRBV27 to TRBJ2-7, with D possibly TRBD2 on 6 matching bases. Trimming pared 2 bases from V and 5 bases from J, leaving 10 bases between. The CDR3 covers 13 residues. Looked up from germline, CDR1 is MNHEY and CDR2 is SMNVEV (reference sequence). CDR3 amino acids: CASSLRLVHEQYF. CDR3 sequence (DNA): TGTGCCAGCAGTTTACGACTAGTCCACGAGCAGTACTTC.

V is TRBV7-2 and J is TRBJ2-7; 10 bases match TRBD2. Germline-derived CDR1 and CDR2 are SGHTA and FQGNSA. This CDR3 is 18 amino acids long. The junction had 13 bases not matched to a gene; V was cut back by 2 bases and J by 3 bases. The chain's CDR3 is CASSLTLSGLATIYEQYF. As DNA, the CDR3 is TGTGCCAGCAGCTTAACCCTCTCGGGACTAGCGACGATCTACGAGCAGTACTTC.

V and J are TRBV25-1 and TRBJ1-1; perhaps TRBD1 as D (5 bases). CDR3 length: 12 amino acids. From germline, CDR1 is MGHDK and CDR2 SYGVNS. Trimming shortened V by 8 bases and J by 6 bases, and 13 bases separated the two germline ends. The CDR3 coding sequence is TGTGCCAGCGGGGTGGAAGGGGCTGAAGCTTTCTTT. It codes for CASGVEGAEAFF.

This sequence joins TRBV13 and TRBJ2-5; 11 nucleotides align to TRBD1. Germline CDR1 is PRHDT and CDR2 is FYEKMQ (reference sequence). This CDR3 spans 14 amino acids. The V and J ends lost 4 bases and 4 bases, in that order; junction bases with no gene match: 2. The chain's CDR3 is CASSSGTGGETQYF. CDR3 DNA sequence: TGTGCCAGCAGCTCCGGGACAGGGGGAGAGACCCAGTACTTC.

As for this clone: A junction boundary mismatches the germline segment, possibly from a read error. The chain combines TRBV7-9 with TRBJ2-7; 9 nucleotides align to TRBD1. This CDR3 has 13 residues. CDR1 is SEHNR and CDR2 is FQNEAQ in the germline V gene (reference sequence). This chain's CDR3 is CASSFKTPGQGDF. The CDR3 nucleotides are TGTGCCAGCAGCTTCAAGACCCCGGGACAGGGAGACTTC.